This T cell receptor beta chain comes out of a study of early T cells in non-severe SARS-CoV-2 infection (dated by TCRdb to 2020 to 2023). With respect to the entire study: TCR sequencing used bulk RNA from unsorted whole blood, so alpha and beta chains could not be paired.

The germline V gene sets CDR1 to MDHEN and CDR2 to SYDVKM. Spanning cysteine to phenylalanine, the CDR3 consists of 15 amino acids. Only CDR3 DNA is held: 45 bases, read in frame from base 1. V ends up 5 bases short and J 2 bases short, with an unmatched junction base count of 7. Beyond this particular receptor, the publication reports: VDJdb matching was skewed toward anti-spike CD8 responses, so virus-specific expansions were likely underestimated and private and CD4 specificities were missed.

This clonotype was detected only a few times. Its antigen has not been determined. Base qualities are not recorded, but no much larger clone differs from it by a single base. The study was a case-control design nested within a healthcare worker cohort in London, UK, with weekly nasopharyngeal swab PCR tests and blood sampling. Healthcare workers were recruited between 23 and 31 March 2020, during the week of the UK lockdown, and were followed weekly for up to roughly 15 weeks. Library preparation employed 5' RACE. TCRdb shows the sequencer as NextSeq 500. In the TCR library protocol, unique molecular identifiers were attached to individual cDNA molecules to correct for PCR bias and sequencing error. Sequencing covered both TCR alpha and beta chains, and within each sample the abundances of alpha and beta sequences were tightly co-correlated. The paper's data handling went like this. Decombinator V4 was used to perform V gene, J gene and CDR3 annotation of TCR sequences. Expanded TCRs were defined as changing significantly between any two time points under a Poisson model with p below 0.0001. TCR abundances were normalised to the total number of TCRs sequenced per sample and were expressed as counts per million. TRAV1-2 paired with TRAJ12, TRAJ20 or TRAJ33 defined MAIT TCRs, while TRAV10 paired with TRAJ18 defined iNKT TCRs. A search of VDJdb, accessed on 1 November 2021, was run for TCRs annotated to CMV, EBV and SARS-CoV-2, with TCRs annotated for multiple antigens excluded. In-frame beta chains were kept once TCRdb had trimmed the public reads at Q25 with fastp and called clones with MiXCR. Identical CDR3 proteins give one entry, which carries the most common genes and DNA. The V and J calls follow TCRdb's processing rather than the paper's. The sample records about 58,000 distinct CDR3 sequences, roughly 13% of which are singletons. The ten biggest clones cover approximately 10% of the sample.

This receptor was identified in an adult who was a healthcare worker with PCR-confirmed SARS-CoV-2 infection or an uninfected control (not recorded which). The chain is made from TRBV28 and TRBJ2-5, and TRBD2 aligns with 8 junction nucleotides. The sample consisted of whole blood. This receptor carries the CDR3 CASSSSGVRQETQYF. The DNA reads as follows: TGTGCCAGCAGTAGTAGCGGGGTGAGGCAAGAGACCCAGTACTTC.